The next 5 T cell receptor beta chains were all read from a single sample in a study of vaccination effects on CD4 cells after COVID-19. These receptors have no identified antigens. Sequencing in the ViraFEST assay came after antigen-specific CD4+ T cells had been expanded with viral peptide pools, which were used to stimulate PBMC. Culturing for about ten days preceded CD4+ T cell isolation. Sequencing was performed with immunoSEQ multiplex PCR; in TCRdb, only in-frame clones are kept and a portion is missing. The table shows some 79,000 clones, with approximately 74% occurring only once. This material consisted of CD4+ T cells from PBMCs cultured with HCoV-229E spike peptides, taken before COVID-19 vaccination. The source is a human donor who received a COVID-19 vaccine.

In its sample, this clone was seen a few times. This chain links TRBV15 with TRBJ2-1, with D maybe TRBD1 (5 bases). Trimming removed 0 bases at V and 7 bases at J, with 13 bases between. CDR1 and CDR2 from the germline V gene are LNHNV and YYDKDF (reference sequence). This CDR3 region has 15 residues. CDR3 in amino acids: CATSRDPQGRNEQFF. In DNA form, the CDR3 reads TGTGCCACCAGCAGAGATCCCCAGGGTAGGAATGAGCAGTTCTTC.

The chain joins TRBV12-3 or TRBV12-4 to TRBJ2-5, with unresolved D. V lost 2 bases to trimming and J lost 5 bases, with 9 bases between them. This CDR3 spans 13 amino acids. The CDR3 nucleotides read TGTGCCAGCAGTTTAATGGGGTGGGAGACCCAGTACTTC. This gives the protein CASSLMGWETQYF.

V and J are TRBV2 and TRBJ2-1; 7 bases map to TRBD2. With V trimmed by 2 bases and J by 4 bases, 11 bases remained unmatched. The germline CDR1 and CDR2 sequences are SNHLY and FYNNEI. There are 17 residues in the CDR3. CDR3 protein: CASSEPGGGKRYNEQFF. The CDR3 nucleotides read TGTGCCAGCAGTGAACCTGGCGGGGGTAAACGATACAATGAGCAGTTCTTC. The full variable domain, completed using reference TRBV2 and TRBJ2-1, is EPEVTQTPSHQVTQMGQEVILRCVPISNHLYFYWYRQILGQKVEFLVSFYNNEISEKSEIFDDQFSVERPDGSNFTLKIRSTKLEDSAMYFCASSEPGGGKRYNEQFFGPGTRLTVL.

The chain employs TRBV6-2 or TRBV6-3 and TRBJ2-5, with TRBD2 matching over 7 bases. The germline CDR1 and CDR2 sequences are MNHEY and SVGEGT. There are 15 residues in the CDR3. V trimming: 3 bases; J trimming: 1 base; junction bases outside the gene matches: 5. CDR3 in amino acids: CASSYGGTTQETQYF. In nucleotides, the CDR3 is TGTGCCAGCAGTTATGGAGGGACTACCCAAGAGACCCAGTACTTC.

The V call is TRBV5-4, the J call TRBJ2-7; D is possibly TRBD1 (5 bases). V lost 2 bases to trimming and J lost 7 bases, with 16 bases between them. The CDR3 extends over 14 amino acids. Germline assignment: CDR1 SGHNT and CDR2 YYREEE (reference sequence). This chain's CDR3 is CASSFSKGQGEQYV. The CDR3 region has the DNA TGTGCCAGCAGCTTCTCCAAAGGCCAGGGAGAGCAGTACGTC.